The 2 T cell receptor beta chains in this list originate from one sample, sequenced in a study of T cell responses to AZD1222 COVID-19 vaccine. Clones were read by immunoSEQ multiplex PCR, and TCRdb kept only the in-frame ones, dropping some. The data show 65,000 to 85,000 clones, about 85% seen once. This sample comprised peripheral blood, obtained on day 0 of AZD1222 vaccination. These receptors were collected from an adult in good health.

V gene TRBV19 combines with J gene TRBJ2-5; 8 bases fit TRBD2. V lost 4 bases, J lost 6 bases, and 13 bases stayed unmatched. Germline CDR1 and CDR2: LNHDA and SQIVND (reference sequence). The CDR3 loop spans 16 amino acids. In DNA, the CDR3 is TGTGCCAGTAGTAGGTGGTCTGCGGGGGGAGGCAAGACCCAGTACTTC. Its protein is CASSRWSAGGGKTQYF.

This clone was counted between two and nine times. The V call is TRBV28, the J call TRBJ2-7; TRBD1 agrees at 7 bases. There are 15 residues in the CDR3. Germline V gives CDR1 MDHEN, CDR2 SYDVKM. Trimming cost V 2 bases and J 5 bases; bases outside gene matches: 9. In nucleotides, the CDR3 is TGTGCCAGCAGTTTACCCTCGGGACAGAGGAACGAGCAGTACTTC. Protein product: CASSLPSGQRNEQYF.